This note documents a single T cell receptor beta chain sequence. This entry is derived from a study of blood T cell repertoires in COVID-19. Clones were sequenced by immunoSEQ multiplex PCR, and TCRdb holds only the in-frame ones, with some missing. The data hold 150,000 or so clones, with roughly 84% observed a single time. This clonotype originated in a woman in her 50s who had been exposed to COVID-19. The sequenced sample consisted of PBMCs or T cells enriched from blood (not recorded which).

CDR3 DNA sequence: TGCGCCAGCAGTCCATCAGGGGGCGCGGTTTCTGGGGCCAACGTCCTGACTTTC. It is translated as CASSPSGGAVSGANVLTF. J is TRBJ2-6 and V is TRBV10-2; 8 bases are a match to TRBD1. From germline, CDR1 is WSHSY and CDR2 SAAADI. The CDR3 consists of 18 residues. J gave up 1 base and V 5 bases, and 10 bases lay outside the gene matches.